This T cell receptor (beta chain) was recorded in a study of cytomegalovirus exposure and HLA in healthy donors. Vbeta (60) and Jbeta (13) primers were used in the PCR. TCRdb keeps only in-frame clones here, not all; method: immunoSEQ multiplex PCR. The sample lists 250,000 to 350,000 clones, about four fifths occurring once. This CDR3 has 13 residues. Germline V gene data show CDR1 as SQVTM and CDR2 as ANQGSEA. The TCR was taken from a girl aged 2 to 9 in good health and CMV-seronegative. This sequence joins TRBV29-1 and TRBJ2-5; TRBD1 is a possible D gene (5 bases). The J call may be wrong; the DNA end is better matched by TRBJ2-7. The source material was PBMCs. CDR3 nucleotides: TGCAGCGTTGATCTGGACAACTCCTACGAGCAGTACTTC. This gives the protein CSVDLDNSYEQYF.